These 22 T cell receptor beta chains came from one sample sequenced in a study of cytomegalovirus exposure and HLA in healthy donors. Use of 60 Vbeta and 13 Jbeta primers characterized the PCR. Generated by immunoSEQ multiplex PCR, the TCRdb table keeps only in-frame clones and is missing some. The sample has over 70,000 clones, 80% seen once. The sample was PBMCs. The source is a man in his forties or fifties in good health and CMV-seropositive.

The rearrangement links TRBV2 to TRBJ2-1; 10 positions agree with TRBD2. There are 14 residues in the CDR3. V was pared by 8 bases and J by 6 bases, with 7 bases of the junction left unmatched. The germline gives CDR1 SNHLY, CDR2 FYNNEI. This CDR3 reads CASGRLAGSNEQFF. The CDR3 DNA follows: TGTGCCAGCGGACGACTAGCGGGTAGCAATGAGCAGTTCTTC.

CDR3 in DNA: TGTGCCAGCAGTCGGGAGGGGGTAACTGAAGCTTTCTTT. This codes for CASSREGVTEAFF. The V gene is TRBV28, the J gene TRBJ1-1; tentative D call: TRBD1 (6 bases). The CDR3 is 13 residues long. Germline CDR1 MDHEN, CDR2 SYDVKM. Trimming shortened V by 5 bases and J by 5 bases, and 12 bases separated the two germline ends.

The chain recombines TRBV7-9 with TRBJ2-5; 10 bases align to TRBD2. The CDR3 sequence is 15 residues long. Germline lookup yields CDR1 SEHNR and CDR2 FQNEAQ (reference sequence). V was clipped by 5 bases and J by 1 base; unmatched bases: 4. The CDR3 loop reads CASSEAGGVQETQYF. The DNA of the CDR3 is TGTGCCAGCAGCGAAGCGGGAGGGGTCCAAGAGACCCAGTACTTC.

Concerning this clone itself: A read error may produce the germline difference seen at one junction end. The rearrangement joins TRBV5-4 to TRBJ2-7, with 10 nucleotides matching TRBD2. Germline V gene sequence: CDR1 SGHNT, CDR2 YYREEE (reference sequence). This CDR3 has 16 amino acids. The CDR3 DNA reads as TGTGCCAGCAGCTTGGGTCTAGCGGGAGTTTCCTACGAGCAGTGCTTC. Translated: CASSLGLAGVSYEQCF.

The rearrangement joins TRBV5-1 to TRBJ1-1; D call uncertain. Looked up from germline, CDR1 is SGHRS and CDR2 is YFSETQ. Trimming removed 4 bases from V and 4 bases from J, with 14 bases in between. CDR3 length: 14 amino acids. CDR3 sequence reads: CASSVSHSSTEAFF. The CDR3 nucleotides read TGCGCCAGCAGCGTCTCCCACAGTAGCACTGAAGCTTTCTTT.

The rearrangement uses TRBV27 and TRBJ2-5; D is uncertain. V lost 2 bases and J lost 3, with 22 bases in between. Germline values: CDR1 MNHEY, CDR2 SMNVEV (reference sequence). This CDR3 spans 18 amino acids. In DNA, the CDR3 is TGTGCCAGCAGTTTACCCCTACCCCGCCCGAGGCAAGAAGAGACCCAGTACTTC. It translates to CASSLPLPRPRQEETQYF.

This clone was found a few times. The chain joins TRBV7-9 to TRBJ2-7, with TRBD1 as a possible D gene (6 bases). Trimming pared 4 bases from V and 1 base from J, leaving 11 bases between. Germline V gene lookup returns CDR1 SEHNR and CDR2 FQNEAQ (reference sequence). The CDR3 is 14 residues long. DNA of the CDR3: TGTGCCAGCAGCTCCGCACAGGGATCCTACGAGCAGTACTTC. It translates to CASSSAQGSYEQYF.

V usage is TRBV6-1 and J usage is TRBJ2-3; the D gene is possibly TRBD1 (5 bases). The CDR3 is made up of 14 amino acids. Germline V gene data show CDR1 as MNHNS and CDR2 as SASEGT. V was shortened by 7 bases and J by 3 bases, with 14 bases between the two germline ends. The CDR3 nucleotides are TGTGCCAGCAACCAGGGTTTGTATACAGATACGCAGTATTTT. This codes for CASNQGLYTDTQYF.

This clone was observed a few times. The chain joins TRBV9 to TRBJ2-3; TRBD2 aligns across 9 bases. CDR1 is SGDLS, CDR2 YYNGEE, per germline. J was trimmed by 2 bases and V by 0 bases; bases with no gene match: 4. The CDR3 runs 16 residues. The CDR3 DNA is TGTGCCAGCAGCGTAGAAGCGGGAGGCGTCACAGATACGCAGTATTTT. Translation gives CASSVEAGGVTDTQYF.

The CDR3 nucleotides are TGCGCCAGCAGCCCAAGTACACAGAGCACGGAGCAGTACTTC. It specifies CASSPSTQSTEQYF. The chain has TRBV4-1 and TRBJ2-7, with D unclear. The CDR3 loop spans 14 amino acids. Trimming removed 4 bases from V and 7 bases from J, with 17 bases in between. The germline V gene has CDR1 MGHRA and CDR2 YSYEKL.

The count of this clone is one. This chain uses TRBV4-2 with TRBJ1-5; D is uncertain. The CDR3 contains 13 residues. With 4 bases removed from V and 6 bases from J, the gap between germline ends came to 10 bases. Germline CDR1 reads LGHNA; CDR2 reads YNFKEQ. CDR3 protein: CASSPEGIQPQHF. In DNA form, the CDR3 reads TGTGCCAGCAGCCCAGAGGGCATTCAGCCCCAGCATTTT.

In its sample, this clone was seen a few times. CDR3 nucleotides: TGTGCCAGCAACAACGGGAGGGCCCCCGGGGAGCTGTTTTTT. Its translation: CASNNGRAPGELFF. The rearrangement links TRBV2 to TRBJ2-2; TRBD2 aligns across 8 bases. Germline values: CDR1 SNHLY, CDR2 FYNNEI. With V trimmed by 7 bases and J by 6 bases, 7 bases remained unmatched. The CDR3 is 14 amino acids.

CDR3 in amino acids: CASSLARTAGGLETQYF. DNA of the CDR3: TGTGCCAGCAGCTTAGCGAGAACAGCGGGAGGGTTGGAGACCCAGTACTTC. The V and J genes are TRBV7-2 and TRBJ2-5, with 10 bases matching TRBD2. The trim removed 0 bases at V and 5 bases at J, leaving 9 bases unmatched. Germline lookup yields CDR1 SGHTA and CDR2 FQGNSA. This CDR3 is 17 amino acids long.

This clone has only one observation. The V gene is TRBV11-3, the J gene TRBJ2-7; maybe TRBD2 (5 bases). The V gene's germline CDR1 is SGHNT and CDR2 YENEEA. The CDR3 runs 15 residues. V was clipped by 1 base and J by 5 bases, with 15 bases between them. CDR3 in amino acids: CASSLGGRPGDEQYF. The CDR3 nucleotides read TGTGCCAGCAGCTTAGGAGGCCGACCCGGGGACGAGCAGTACTTC.

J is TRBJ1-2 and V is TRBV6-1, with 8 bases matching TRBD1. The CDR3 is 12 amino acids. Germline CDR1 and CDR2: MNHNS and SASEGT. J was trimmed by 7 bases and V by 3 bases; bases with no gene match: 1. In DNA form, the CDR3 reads TGTGCCAGCAGTGACACAGGGGGTGGCTACACCTTC. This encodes CASSDTGGGYTF.

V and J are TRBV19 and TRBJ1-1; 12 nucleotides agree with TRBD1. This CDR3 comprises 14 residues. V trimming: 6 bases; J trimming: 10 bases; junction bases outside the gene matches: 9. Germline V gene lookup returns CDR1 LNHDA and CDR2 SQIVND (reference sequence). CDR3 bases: TGTGCCAGTAGCTTGGGACAGGGGGCCCAACGAGCTTTCTTT. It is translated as CASSLGQGAQRAFF. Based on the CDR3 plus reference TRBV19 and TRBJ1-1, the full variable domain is DGGITQSPKYLFRKEGQNVTLSCEQNLNHDAMYWYRQDPGQGLRLIYYSQIVNDFQKGDIAEGYSVSREKKESFPLTVTSAQKNPTAFYLCASSLGQGAQRAFFGQGTRLTVV.

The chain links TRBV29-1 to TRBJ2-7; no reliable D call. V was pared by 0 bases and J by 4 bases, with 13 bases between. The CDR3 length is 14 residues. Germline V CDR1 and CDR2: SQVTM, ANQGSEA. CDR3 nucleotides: TGCAGCGTTGAAGATACCCCTGGCTCATACGAGCAGTACTTC. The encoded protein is CSVEDTPGSYEQYF.

The CDR3 bases are TGTGCCAGCAGCTTGGCCCCAGCGGGGGGCTACGAGCAGTACTTC. Translation gives CASSLAPAGGYEQYF. The chain links TRBV5-6 to TRBJ2-7; 9 nucleotides line up with TRBD2. CDR1 and CDR2 from the germline V gene are SGHDT and YYEEEE. The ends lost 0 bases at V and 3 bases at J; junction bases unmatched: 4. The CDR3 sequence is 15 residues long.

CDR3: CASSLGTSGTNEQFF. CDR3 in DNA: TGTGCCAGCAGCTTAGGGACTAGCGGAACCAATGAGCAGTTCTTC. The V and J genes are TRBV7-2 and TRBJ2-1, with 10 bases fitting TRBD2. There are 15 residues in the CDR3. Losses at the gene ends were 1 base for V and 6 bases for J; bases not matched to a gene: 3. Germline CDR1 is SGHTA and CDR2 is FQGNSA.

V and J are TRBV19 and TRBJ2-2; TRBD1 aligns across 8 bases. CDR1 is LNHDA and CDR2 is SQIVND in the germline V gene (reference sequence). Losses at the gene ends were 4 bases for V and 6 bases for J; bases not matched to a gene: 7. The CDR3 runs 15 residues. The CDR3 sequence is CASSTRTGLAGELFF. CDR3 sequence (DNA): TGTGCCAGTAGTACCCGGACAGGGTTAGCCGGGGAGCTGTTTTTT.

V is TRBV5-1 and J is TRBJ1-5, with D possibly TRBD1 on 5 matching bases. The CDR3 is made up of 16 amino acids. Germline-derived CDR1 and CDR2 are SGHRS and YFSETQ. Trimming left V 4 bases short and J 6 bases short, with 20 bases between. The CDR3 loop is CASSPATQGVVQPQHF. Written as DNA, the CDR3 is TGCGCCAGCAGCCCGGCAACCCAGGGCGTCGTTCAGCCCCAGCATTTT.

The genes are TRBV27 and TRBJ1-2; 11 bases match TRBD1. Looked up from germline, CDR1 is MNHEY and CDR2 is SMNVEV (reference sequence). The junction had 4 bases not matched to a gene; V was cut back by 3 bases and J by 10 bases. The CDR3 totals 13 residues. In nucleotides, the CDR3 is TGTGCCAGCAGTTTCGGGACAGGGGGGGACTACACCTTC. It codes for CASSFGTGGDYTF.